Below, 30 T cell receptor beta chains from the same sample are listed, as sequenced in a study of T-cell reconstitution after alpha-beta-depleted transplantation in children (dated by TCRdb to between 2015 and 2016). The method behind the library was PCR. TCRdb records Illumina HiSeq 2500 as the sequencer. To normalize quantification of the TCRbeta repertoire, the TCR libraries were built with molecular barcoding that relied on unique molecular identifiers. TCRdb trimmed the raw reads at Q25, called clones with MiXCR and kept productive beta chains. Entries are consolidated by CDR3 protein sequence, retaining the most common genes and DNA. The sample table contains fewer than 550,000 distinct CDR3 sequences; only one count was recorded for roughly a tenth of them. Of the sample, 4.5% to 6% falls within the top ten clones. Sequenced here: PBMCs from the stem cell graft donor, sampled from the stem cell graft. The receptor set was obtained from a human donor who donated a stem cell graft to a child with acute myeloid leukemia.

This clonotype was found a few times. The rearrangement joins TRBV20-1 to TRBJ2-3; 7 bases fit TRBD1. V was clipped by 5 bases and J by 4 bases; unmatched bases: 9. The length of the CDR3 is 14 residues. Germline CDR1 reads DFQATT; CDR2 reads SNEGSKA (reference sequence). CDR3 sequence: CSAETGLLADTQYF. DNA for the CDR3: TGCAGTGCTGAGACAGGGTTGCTGGCAGATACGCAGTATTTT.

The chain carries TRBV20-1 and TRBJ1-4; D is perhaps TRBD1 (6 bases). The V gene's germline CDR1 is DFQATT and CDR2 SNEGSKA (reference sequence). Trimming pared 3 bases from V and 7 bases from J, leaving 15 bases between. This CDR3 region has 14 residues. The chain's CDR3 is CSARQGRVREKLFF. The CDR3, as DNA: TGCAGTGCTAGGCAGGGGAGGGTTCGTGAAAAACTGTTTTTT.

This clonotype has a handful of counts. The chain combines TRBV6-8 with TRBJ2-1; D is perhaps TRBD1 (6 bases). CDR1 and CDR2 from the germline V gene are MNHGY and SAAAGT. The CDR3 is made up of 16 amino acids. Trimming took 0 bases from V and 5 from J, leaving 14 bases between them. In nucleotides, the CDR3 is TGTGCCAGCAGTTACTCAGGGGACACCAGTAACAATGAGCAGTTCTTC. Its translation is CASSYSGDTSNNEQFF.

This clonotype was seen more than once but under ten times. V gene TRBV9 combines with J gene TRBJ2-1, with a possible D match to TRBD2 (5 bases). V was trimmed by 1 base and J by 4 bases, leaving 6 bases between them. The CDR3 has 13 amino acids. Germline CDR1 and CDR2: SGDLS and YYNGEE. The CDR3 protein is CASSVSGYNEQFF. Here the CDR3 DNA reads TGTGCCAGCAGCGTAAGCGGATACAATGAGCAGTTCTTC. Full variable domain (remainder filled in from reference TRBV9 and TRBJ2-1): DSGVTQTPKHLITATGQRVTLRCSPRSGDLSVYWYQQSLDQGLQFLIQYYNGEERAKGNILERFSAQQFPDLHSELNLSSLELGDSALYFCASSVSGYNEQFFGPGTRLTVL.

This chain connects TRBV6-2 or TRBV6-3 to TRBJ2-7, with 11 nucleotides matching TRBD2. Trimming cost V 2 bases and J 3 bases; bases outside gene matches: 3. Germline assignment: CDR1 MNHEY and CDR2 SVGEGT. CDR3 length: 15 amino acids. The CDR3 DNA follows: TGTGCCAGCAGTTACCGAGGGACTAGCGGCTACGAGCAGTACTTC. Translating gives CASSYRGTSGYEQYF.

This clonotype occurred a few times. The rearrangement uses TRBV7-2 and TRBJ2-1; unclear D gene. The CDR3 has 14 amino acids. V was pared by 2 bases and J by 5 bases, with 10 bases between. Germline loops: CDR1 SGHTA, CDR2 FQGNSA. The CDR3 nucleotides are TGTGCCAGCAGCTTATTGGGCTGGAACAATGAGCAGTTCTTC. The encoded protein is CASSLLGWNNEQFF.

This clonotype was recorded a few times. V and J are TRBV20-1 and TRBJ2-3; TRBD2 is a possible D gene (6 bases). Germline CDR1 DFQATT, CDR2 SNEGSKA (reference sequence). Trimming shortened V by 5 bases and J by 11 bases, and 20 bases separated the two germline ends. The CDR3 totals 13 residues. This CDR3 reads CSAYSGRLVGQYF. The CDR3 DNA reads TGCAGTGCTTACTCGGGACGACTAGTTGGGCAGTATTTT.

This clonotype came up many times. The V call is TRBV9, the J call TRBJ2-1; D possibly corresponds to TRBD1 (5 bases). The CDR3 has 18 amino acids. Germline loops: CDR1 SGDLS, CDR2 YYNGEE. Trimming removed 0 bases from V and 6 bases from J, with 22 bases in between. The DNA for the CDR3 is TGTGCCAGCAGCGTAGAAGTTGACGGGCAGGGTATTTTCAATGAGCAGTTCTTC. It codes for CASSVEVDGQGIFNEQFF.

This clonotype occurred many times. This rearrangement joins TRBV10-3 to TRBJ2-1; D is perhaps TRBD1 (5 bases). This CDR3 has 15 amino acids. CDR1 is ENHRY and CDR2 is SYGVKD in the germline V gene. Trimming stripped 2 bases from V and 6 bases from J, with 14 bases between. CDR3 region: CAISELREKGNEQFF. As DNA, the CDR3 is TGTGCCATCAGTGAGCTCAGGGAAAAGGGCAATGAGCAGTTCTTC.

This clonotype was counted at least ten times. The rearrangement uses TRBV20-1 and TRBJ2-2; maybe TRBD2 (6 bases). This CDR3 has 13 amino acids. Germline V gene data show CDR1 as DFQATT and CDR2 as SNEGSKA (reference sequence). V lost 3 bases to trimming and J lost 1 base, with 6 bases between them. As DNA, the CDR3 is TGCAGTGCTAGCGGGGGGAACACCGGGGAGCTGTTTTTT. Translating gives CSASGGNTGELFF.

The table lists this clonotype with many counts. The V call is TRBV7-2, the J call TRBJ2-7, with TRBD1 identical over 7 bases. Germline V gives CDR1 SGHTA, CDR2 FQGNSA. V shed 5 bases and J 3 bases; nucleotides not matched to a gene: 4. CDR3 length equals 13 residues. DNA of the CDR3: TGTGCCAGCAGCCTAAGACAGGGCTACGAGCAGTACTTC. It encodes CASSLRQGYEQYF.

This clonotype was observed a few times. The chain has TRBV6-2 or TRBV6-3 and TRBJ2-3; D unresolved. The CDR3 consists of 14 residues. The ends were cut back, 3 bases at V and 6 bases at J, with 13 bases in the middle. Germline-derived CDR1 and CDR2 are MNHEY and SVGEGT. As DNA, the CDR3 is TGTGCCAGCAGTTATCCCATTTTCACCGATACGCAGTATTTT. Amino acids: CASSYPIFTDTQYF.

The rearrangement joins TRBV20-1 to TRBJ1-6; D gene unclear. CDR1 is DFQATT, CDR2 SNEGSKA, per germline (reference sequence). Trimming cost V 1 base and J 0 bases, with 10 bases left between them. The CDR3 runs 16 residues. CDR3 in amino acids: CSARGILSSYNSPLHF. The CDR3 nucleotides read TGCAGTGCTAGAGGGATCCTGAGCTCCTATAATTCACCCCTCCACTTT.

The chain is built from TRBV6-5 and TRBJ2-7; maybe TRBD1 (5 bases). The CDR3 totals 11 residues. V was trimmed by 2 bases and J by 12 bases, leaving 11 bases between them. Per germline, CDR1 MNHEY and CDR2 SVGAGI. The CDR3 reads CASSYQDKRYF. The DNA for the CDR3 is TGTGCCAGCAGTTACCAGGACAAAAGGTACTTC.

This chain links TRBV6-4 with TRBJ2-5, with 15 nucleotides matching TRBD2. From germline, CDR1 is MRHNA and CDR2 SNTAGT. The CDR3 has 15 residues. The V and J ends lost 6 bases and 3 bases, in that order; junction bases with no gene match: 2. For the CDR3, the DNA is TGTGCCAGCAGCCGGACTAGCGGGGGGGAAGAGACCCAGTACTTC. Translation gives CASSRTSGGEETQYF.

This clonotype was observed a few times. The chain employs TRBV7-3 and TRBJ2-7; 12 bases map to TRBD1. The J segment lost 0 bases and the V segment lost 5 bases, leaving 5 bases of the junction unmatched. The CDR3 is 16 amino acids. The germline V gene has CDR1 SGHTA and CDR2 FQGTGA. CDR3 DNA: TGTGCCAGCAGCCTCGGGACAGGGGGCTCCTCCTACGAGCAGTACGTC. Translation: CASSLGTGGSSYEQYV.

This clonotype was seen many times. The V call is TRBV9, the J call TRBJ2-3, with D maybe TRBD2 (7 bases). Trimming left V 1 base short and J 1 base short, with 10 bases between. The CDR3 totals 15 residues. The germline V gene encodes CDR1 SGDLS and CDR2 YYNGEE. CDR3 loop: CASSVSGGGTDTQYF. DNA of the CDR3: TGTGCCAGCAGCGTATCGGGGGGCGGCACAGATACGCAGTATTTT.

CDR3 protein: CASSLGWMGETQYF. CDR3 nucleotides: TGCGCCAGCAGCCTCGGATGGATGGGGGAGACCCAGTACTTC. The chain employs TRBV5-1 and TRBJ2-5; unclear D gene. With 4 bases removed from V and 5 bases from J, the gap between germline ends came to 15 bases. The CDR3 is 14 residues long. CDR1 SGHRS and CDR2 YFSETQ come from the germline V gene.

The V and J genes are TRBV7-2 and TRBJ2-3; D is possibly TRBD2 (7 bases). Germline loops: CDR1 SGHTA, CDR2 FQGNSA. V was cut by 0 bases and J by 1 base, with 11 bases left in between. The CDR3 length is 16 residues. The CDR3 region is CASSLAGGPRTDTQYF. CDR3 bases: TGTGCCAGCAGCTTAGCGGGGGGGCCGCGCACAGATACGCAGTATTTT.

The chain recombines TRBV5-1 with TRBJ2-1; D is perhaps TRBD1 (8 bases). The CDR3 covers 15 residues. Germline assignment: CDR1 SGHRS and CDR2 YFSETQ. Trimming left V 5 bases short and J 5 bases short, with 17 bases between. CDR3 in DNA: TGCGCCAGCAGTCATGGACAGGGAGGGCACAATGAGCAGTTCTTC. It is translated as CASSHGQGGHNEQFF.

The genes are TRBV15 and TRBJ2-1; TRBD2 aligns across 9 bases. CDR3 length equals 17 residues. The J segment lost 0 bases and the V segment lost 5 bases, leaving 8 bases of the junction unmatched. Germline-derived CDR1 and CDR2 are LNHNV and YYDKDF (reference sequence). The CDR3 coding sequence is TGTGCCACCAGCTTTCGACTAGCGGTTAGCTCCTACAATGAGCAGTTCTTC. Its protein is CATSFRLAVSSYNEQFF.

This chain connects TRBV9 to TRBJ2-2; TRBD2 might be the D (5 bases). CDR1 and CDR2 (germline): SGDLS, YYNGEE. Trimming left V 3 bases short and J 4 bases short, with 22 bases between. This CDR3 is built from 18 residues. CDR3 in amino acids: CASSGILIEGSGTGELFF. The DNA for the CDR3 is TGTGCCAGCAGCGGGATCCTTATCGAGGGTTCTGGCACCGGGGAGCTGTTTTTT.

The sample holds a few counts of this clonotype. In DNA, the CDR3 is TGTGCCACCAGCAGAGATAAGACTAGCGGGACCTACGAGCAGTACTTC. It is translated as CATSRDKTSGTYEQYF. V usage is TRBV15 and J usage is TRBJ2-7, with 11 bases aligning to TRBD2. The CDR3 spans 16 residues. Trimming at V came to 0 bases and at J to 2 bases, leaving 3 bases not matched to a gene. Per germline, CDR1 LNHNV and CDR2 YYDKDF (reference sequence).

This clonotype turned up a few times. The CDR3 sequence is CASSEYFDNYQETQYF. For the CDR3, the DNA is TGTGCCAGCAGTGAATATTTTGATAACTACCAAGAGACCCAGTACTTC. The chain couples TRBV25-1 to TRBJ2-5; unclear D gene. The CDR3 is 16 amino acids. From germline, CDR1 is MGHDK and CDR2 SYGVNS. The V end lost 0 bases, the J end lost 0 bases, and 11 bases lay between the germline ends. The full variable domain, with the rest looked up from reference TRBV25-1 and TRBJ2-5, is EADIYQTPRYLVIGTGKKITLECSQTMGHDKMYWYQQDPGMELHLIHYSYGVNSTEKGDLSSESTVSRIRTEHFPLTLESARPSHTSQYLCASSEYFDNYQETQYFGPGTRLLVL.

This clonotype was seen ten or more times. The chain recombines TRBV10-3 with TRBJ2-3, with D perhaps TRBD1 or TRBD2 (5 bases each). CDR1 is ENHRY and CDR2 is SYGVKD in the germline V gene. The CDR3 is 18 amino acids. Trimming took 2 bases from V and 1 from J, leaving 19 bases between them. CDR3 DNA sequence: TGTGCCATCAGTGAGAGATCCTCCCGGGACCGAGGCACAGATACGCAGTATTTT. It specifies CAISERSSRDRGTDTQYF.

The chain couples TRBV19 to TRBJ2-1, with a weak D call TRBD2 (5 bases). The CDR3 length is 11 residues. Trimming removed 8 bases from V and 9 bases from J, with 11 bases in between. Germline assignment: CDR1 LNHDA and CDR2 SQIVND (reference sequence). The chain's CDR3 is CASSTSGEQFF. CDR3 in DNA: TGTGCCAGTTCTACTAGTGGTGAGCAGTTCTTC.

Many counts were recorded for this clonotype. In DNA form, the CDR3 reads TGCGCCAGCAGCCCTAGAGGCGGCTCCTACGAGCAGTACTTC. Its protein is CASSPRGGSYEQYF. The rearrangement uses TRBV5-1 and TRBJ2-7; D remains unclear. This CDR3 contains 14 residues. Trimming pared 4 bases from V and 0 bases from J, leaving 11 bases between. Germline V CDR1 and CDR2: SGHRS, YFSETQ.

This chain links TRBV7-2 with TRBJ2-2; D may be TRBD2 (5 bases). V shed 0 bases and J shed 7 bases, with 12 bases lying between them. Per the germline V gene, CDR1 is SGHTA and CDR2 is FQGNSA. This CDR3 comprises 15 residues. For the CDR3, the DNA is TGTGCCAGCAGCTTAGCGACGGCGGCGGGCGGGGAGCTGTTTTTT. The encoded protein is CASSLATAAGGELFF.

This clonotype has just a few counts. V gene TRBV5-5 combines with J gene TRBJ1-2; 7 bases are shared with TRBD1. CDR1 and CDR2 (germline): SGHKS, YYEKEE (reference sequence). The CDR3 is made up of 14 amino acids. V dropped 2 bases and J dropped 4; count of bases not matched to a gene: 5. The CDR3 loop reads CASSFPGQIYGYTF. In DNA form, the CDR3 reads TGTGCCAGCAGCTTTCCGGGACAGATCTATGGCTACACCTTC.

This clonotype was observed a single time. This chain connects TRBV2 to TRBJ2-1, with 10 bases identical to TRBD2. Germline-derived CDR1 and CDR2 are SNHLY and FYNNEI. This CDR3 has 17 amino acids. The J segment lost 0 bases and the V segment lost 6 bases, leaving 8 bases of the junction unmatched. This CDR3 is CASSDPAGGSSYNEQFF. CDR3 in DNA: TGTGCCAGCAGCGACCCAGCGGGAGGGAGCTCCTACAATGAGCAGTTCTTC.